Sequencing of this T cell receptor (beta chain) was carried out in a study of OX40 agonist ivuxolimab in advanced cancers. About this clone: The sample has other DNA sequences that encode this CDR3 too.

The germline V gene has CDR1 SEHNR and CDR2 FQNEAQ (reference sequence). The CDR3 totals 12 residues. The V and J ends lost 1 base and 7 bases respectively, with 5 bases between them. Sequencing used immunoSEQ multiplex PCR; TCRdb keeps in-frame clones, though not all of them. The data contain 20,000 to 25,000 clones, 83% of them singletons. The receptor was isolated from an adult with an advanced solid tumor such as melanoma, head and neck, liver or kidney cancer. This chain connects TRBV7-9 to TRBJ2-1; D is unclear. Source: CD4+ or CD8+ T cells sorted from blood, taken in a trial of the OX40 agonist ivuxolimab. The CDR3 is CASSLDGNEQFF. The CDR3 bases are TGTGCCAGCAGCTTAGACGGAAATGAGCAGTTCTTC. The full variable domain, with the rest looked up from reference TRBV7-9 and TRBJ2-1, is DTGVSQNPRHKITKRGQNVTFRCDPISEHNRLYWYRQTLGQGPEFLTYFQNEAQLEKSRLLSDRFSAERPKGSFSTLEIQRTEQGDSAMYLCASSLDGNEQFFGPGTRLTVL.